Listed below are T cell receptor beta chains from one sample, sequenced in a study of T cell responses to AZD1222 COVID-19 vaccine. Profiling relied on immunoSEQ multiplex PCR, and the TCRdb table lists in-frame clones only, not all of them. Of roughly 150,000 clones detected, just over 90% appear once; the ten largest clones hold around 1.2%. Sequencing was performed on peripheral blood, taken 28 days after the second AZD1222 dose. These receptors were collected from an adult who received the AZD1222 COVID-19 vaccine. The CDR3 runs from the conserved cysteine through the conserved F or W. D genes are given only for firm matches. Clone size is stated in some rows and not others, as once, few, many or a class when expanded.

j_call: TRBJ2-3
v_call: TRBV20-1
clone_size: NA
d_call: NA
cdr3_aa: CSARPTDTQYF

j_call: TRBJ2-1
v_call: TRBV7-2
clone_size: NA
d_call: NA
cdr3_aa: CASSMTNEQFF

j_call: TRBJ1-6
v_call: TRBV2
clone_size: NA
d_call: NA
cdr3_aa: CASTAQNSPLHF

j_call: TRBJ1-2
v_call: TRBV19
clone_size: few
d_call: NA
cdr3_aa: CASSTASSGYTF

j_call: TRBJ2-7
v_call: TRBV15
clone_size: once
d_call: TRBD2
cdr3_aa: CATSTGLAGIEQYF

j_call: TRBJ1-4
v_call: TRBV7-9
clone_size: NA
d_call: NA
cdr3_aa: CASSLRQEEKLFF

j_call: TRBJ2-7
v_call: TRBV19
clone_size: NA
d_call: TRBD2
cdr3_aa: CASSRLTSGAGSYEQYF

j_call: TRBJ1-2
v_call: TRBV6-5
clone_size: NA
d_call: TRBD1
cdr3_aa: CASSSGTGYNYGYTF

j_call: TRBJ2-7
v_call: TRBV5-1
clone_size: NA
d_call: NA
cdr3_aa: CASSWEAEQYF

j_call: TRBJ1-2
v_call: TRBV25-1
clone_size: NA
d_call: NA
cdr3_aa: CASSEVGRGPYGYTF

j_call: TRBJ2-1
v_call: TRBV19
clone_size: NA
d_call: TRBD2
cdr3_aa: CASSIDLGTSANGNEQFF

j_call: TRBJ1-1
v_call: TRBV19
clone_size: NA
d_call: NA
cdr3_aa: CASSIGLQAGATEAFF

j_call: TRBJ2-3
v_call: TRBV7-2
clone_size: NA
d_call: TRBD2
cdr3_aa: CASSLFASGSSTDTQYF

j_call: TRBJ1-2
v_call: TRBV7-9
clone_size: NA
d_call: NA
cdr3_aa: CASSLAGALGYGYTF

j_call: TRBJ2-7
v_call: TRBV6-5
clone_size: NA
d_call: NA
cdr3_aa: CASSYSIAAGQYF

j_call: TRBJ1-2
v_call: TRBV12-5
clone_size: NA
d_call: NA
cdr3_aa: CASGMDSNYGYTF